The 22 T cell receptor beta chains below were found in one sample sequenced in a study of T cells in tuberculosis. TCRdb keeps only in-frame clones here, not all; method: immunoSEQ multiplex PCR. The sample shows about 58,000 clones, 88% of them seen only once. After thawing and overnight rest, PBMC were stained with GMM-loaded CD1B tetramer, viability dye and anti-CD3 for sorting. The CD1B tetramers carried C32 glucose monomycolate purified from Rhodococcus equi. Sequencing input: CD1b-GMM tetramer-negative cells sorted from PBMCs. The receptors were sampled from an adult woman with latent tuberculosis.

The chain combines TRBV7-2 with TRBJ2-1, with a tentative D call TRBD1 (6 bases). This CDR3 spans 16 amino acids. Germline loops: CDR1 SGHTA, CDR2 FQGNSA. V was cut by 3 bases and J by 0 bases, with 12 bases left in between. CDR3 residues: CASSFNGGHSYNEQFF. The CDR3 DNA is TGTGCCAGCAGCTTTAATGGGGGCCACTCCTACAATGAGCAGTTCTTC.

CDR3 DNA sequence: TGTGCCAGCAGTGATGTGGGATGGTCACTCGGGGACACTGAAGCTTTCTTT. Protein: CASSDVGWSLGDTEAFF. This chain uses TRBV27 with TRBJ1-1; D not certain. Looked up from germline, CDR1 is MNHEY and CDR2 is SMNVEV (reference sequence). The length of the CDR3 is 17 residues. Trimming shortened V by 5 bases and J by 3 bases, and 22 bases separated the two germline ends.

V is TRBV4-2 and J is TRBJ1-1; D not resolved. This CDR3 is built from 16 residues. V was shortened by 1 base and J by 2 bases, with 14 bases between the two germline ends. In germline, CDR1 is LGHNA, CDR2 YNFKEQ. The CDR3 protein is CASSQASPGSNTEAFF. The CDR3 nucleotides are TGTGCCAGCAGCCAAGCTTCCCCGGGATCAAACACTGAAGCTTTCTTT.

The rearrangement links TRBV9 to TRBJ2-7, with D possibly matching TRBD1 (5 bases). Trimming shortened V by 0 bases and J by 3 bases, and 10 bases separated the two germline ends. Germline CDR1 reads SGDLS; CDR2 reads YYNGEE. The length of the CDR3 is 14 residues. The CDR3, as DNA: TGTGCCAGCAGCGTAGAGGCAGGGTACTACGAGCAGTACTTC. This gives the protein CASSVEAGYYEQYF. Variable domain in full (rest from reference TRBV9 and TRBJ2-7): DSGVTQTPKHLITATGQRVTLRCSPRSGDLSVYWYQQSLDQGLQFLIQYYNGEERAKGNILERFSAQQFPDLHSELNLSSLELGDSALYFCASSVEAGYYEQYFGPGTRLTVT.

In its sample, this clone was seen a few times. The chain combines TRBV9 with TRBJ2-5; D not resolved. The V gene's germline CDR1 is SGDLS and CDR2 YYNGEE. This CDR3 spans 15 amino acids. The ends were cut back, 0 bases at V and 2 bases at J, with 11 bases in the middle. As DNA, the CDR3 is TGTGCCAGCAGCGTAGGGCCGACTTCTCAAGAGACCCAGTACTTC. It yields the protein CASSVGPTSQETQYF.

This clone was detected a few times. The chain couples TRBV5-1 to TRBJ2-3; weak D call: TRBD1 (6 bases). The CDR3 is 14 amino acids. Germline CDR1 SGHRS, CDR2 YFSETQ. V lost 2 bases, J lost 4 bases, and 11 bases lay in between. The CDR3 here is CASSLNSGADTQYF. DNA for the CDR3: TGCGCCAGCAGCTTAAATTCAGGGGCAGATACGCAGTATTTT.

In its sample, this clone was seen a few times. The V gene is TRBV30, the J gene TRBJ1-3, with 7 bases that match TRBD1. V lost 8 bases to trimming and J lost 0 bases; unmatched junction nucleotides: 4. The germline gives CDR1 GTSNPN, CDR2 SVGIG (reference sequence). The CDR3 runs to 13 residues. CDR3 protein: CAGQALSGNTIYF. CDR3 DNA: TGTGCCGGACAGGCGCTCTCTGGAAACACCATATATTTT.

The rearrangement uses TRBV28 and TRBJ2-5; TRBD1 matches at 8 bases. Germline V gene sequence: CDR1 MDHEN, CDR2 SYDVKM. CDR3 size: 15 residues. The ends lost 5 bases at V and 4 bases at J; junction bases unmatched: 9. This chain's CDR3 is CASSLPRQGLETQYF. As DNA, the CDR3 is TGTGCCAGCAGTCTCCCGAGACAGGGGTTAGAGACCCAGTACTTC. Variable domain in full (rest from reference TRBV28 and TRBJ2-5): DVKVTQSSRYLVKRTGEKVFLECVQDMDHENMFWYRQDPGLGLRLIYFSYDVKMKEKGDIPEGYSVSREKKERFSLILESASTNQTSMYLCASSLPRQGLETQYFGPGTRLLVL.

V gene TRBV18 combines with J gene TRBJ2-1; D may be TRBD1 (5 bases). V was trimmed by 3 bases and J by 2 bases, leaving 11 bases between them. CDR3 size: 15 residues. In germline, CDR1 is KGHSH, CDR2 LQKENI. The DNA of the CDR3 is TGTGCCAGCTCACCTATTCAGGGCGCCTACAATGAGCAGTTCTTC. It specifies CASSPIQGAYNEQFF.

This clone was observed a single time. The chain carries TRBV7-9 and TRBJ2-3, with 12 bases that match TRBD2. This CDR3 region has 17 residues. The junction had 7 bases not matched to a gene; V was cut back by 4 bases and J by 2 bases. Per germline, CDR1 SEHNR and CDR2 FQNEAQ (reference sequence). For the CDR3, the DNA is TGTGCCAGCAGCTCGTTAGGACTAGCGGGATTCACAGATACGCAGTATTTT. Residues: CASSSLGLAGFTDTQYF.

The chain couples TRBV9 to TRBJ2-2, with 8 positions matching TRBD1. Per germline, CDR1 SGDLS and CDR2 YYNGEE. The CDR3 is 15 amino acids. V was pared by 2 bases and J by 4 bases, with 4 bases of the junction left unmatched. CDR3: CASSVQGAGTGELFF. The CDR3 coding sequence is TGTGCCAGCAGCGTTCAGGGGGCGGGCACCGGGGAGCTGTTTTTT.

The chain recombines TRBV5-1 with TRBJ1-1; no reliable D call. Per the germline V gene, CDR1 is SGHRS and CDR2 is YFSETQ. This CDR3 contains 12 residues. V was pared by 4 bases and J by 7 bases, with 11 bases between. Here the CDR3 DNA reads TGCGCCAGCAGCCTCCCCGCGAGTGAAGCTTTCTTT. This codes for CASSLPASEAFF. Looking up the rest from reference TRBV5-1 and TRBJ1-1 gives the full variable domain: KAGVTQTPRYLIKTRGQQVTLSCSPISGHRSVSWYQQTPGQGLQFLFEYFSETQRNKGNFPGRFSGRQFSNSRSEMNVSTLELGDSALYLCASSLPASEAFFGQGTRLTVV.

The chain employs TRBV7-3 and TRBJ2-3; D is unclear. Germline CDR1 reads SGHTA; CDR2 reads FQGTGA. The CDR3 totals 14 residues. V lost 5 bases to trimming and J lost 1 base, with 10 bases between them. CDR3 protein: CASSPKGGTDTQYF. The CDR3 bases are TGTGCCAGCAGCCCAAAAGGAGGCACAGATACGCAGTATTTT.

The chain uses TRBV30 and TRBJ2-5, with TRBD2 matching over 10 bases. The CDR3 is 15 amino acids. CDR1 is GTSNPN and CDR2 is SVGIG in the germline V gene (reference sequence). Unmatched junction bases numbered 8, after V lost 2 bases and J lost 5 bases. CDR3 amino acids: CAWSHLAGAGETQYF. CDR3 DNA: TGTGCCTGGAGTCACCTAGCGGGAGCGGGGGAGACCCAGTACTTC.

The CDR3 reads CASSHRQASGELFF. CDR3 bases: TGTGCCAGCAGCCATCGACAGGCGAGTGGGGAGCTGTTTTTT. This chain uses TRBV7-9 with TRBJ2-2; D perhaps matches TRBD1 (6 bases). Germline-derived CDR1 and CDR2 are SEHNR and FQNEAQ (reference sequence). The CDR3 sequence is 14 residues long. Trimming left V 5 bases short and J 8 bases short, with 15 bases between. The entire variable domain, with the rest obtained from reference TRBV7-9 and TRBJ2-2, is as follows: DTGVSQNPRHKITKRGQNVTFRCDPISEHNRLYWYRQTLGQGPEFLTYFQNEAQLEKSRLLSDRFSAERPKGSFSTLEIQRTEQGDSAMYLCASSHRQASGELFFGEGSRLTVL.

This CDR3 reads CASSSIHRYNEQFF. In DNA form, the CDR3 reads TGTGCCAGCAGCTCCATCCACAGGTACAATGAGCAGTTCTTC. The chain recombines TRBV11-2 with TRBJ2-1, with D possibly TRBD1 on 5 matching bases. The CDR3 totals 14 residues. Germline values: CDR1 SGHAT, CDR2 FQNNGV. V lost 4 bases, J lost 4 bases, and 11 bases lay in between.

The V gene is TRBV11-2, the J gene TRBJ2-2; possibly TRBD2 for D (5 bases). The CDR3 totals 15 residues. The germline V gene encodes CDR1 SGHAT and CDR2 FQNNGV. Trimming left V 3 bases short and J 3 bases short, with 11 bases between. CDR3 DNA sequence: TGTGCCAGCAGCTTGTTCGGGATCGACACCGGGGAGCTGTTTTTT. It specifies CASSLFGIDTGELFF.

This chain joins TRBV18 and TRBJ2-7, with TRBD1 identical over 9 bases. Germline V gives CDR1 KGHSH, CDR2 LQKENI. The CDR3 length is 14 residues. V shed 3 bases and J 4 bases; nucleotides not matched to a gene: 4. CDR3 sequence (DNA): TGTGCCAGCTCACCCGGGACAGGGCAATACGAGCAGTACTTC. Translated, it gives CASSPGTGQYEQYF.

V usage is TRBV2 and J usage is TRBJ1-4; the D gene is possibly TRBD1 (6 bases). CDR3 length equals 15 residues. Germline V gene sequence: CDR1 SNHLY, CDR2 FYNNEI. V was clipped by 6 bases and J by 8 bases, with 19 bases between them. The CDR3, as DNA: TGTGCCAGCAGATCGAGCAGGGGCCTGGGGGAAAAACTGTTTTTT. Residues: CASRSSRGLGEKLFF.

The chain has TRBV7-9 and TRBJ1-1; D possibly corresponds to TRBD1 (5 bases). V lost 3 bases and J 1 base, leaving 9 bases between the germline ends. CDR3 length: 14 residues. CDR1 is SEHNR and CDR2 is FQNEAQ in the germline V gene (reference sequence). In nucleotides, the CDR3 is TGTGCCAGCAGCTTGGACATAAAGAACACTGAAGCTTTCTTT. Its protein is CASSLDIKNTEAFF.

The J gene is TRBJ2-1, the V gene TRBV6-5; D is unresolved. This CDR3 spans 16 amino acids. Germline CDR1 and CDR2: MNHEY and SVGAGI. Trimming shortened V by 2 bases and J by 4 bases, and 15 bases separated the two germline ends. CDR3 sequence: CASSYGRPETYNEQFF. DNA of the CDR3: TGTGCCAGCAGTTACGGGCGACCAGAAACGTACAATGAGCAGTTCTTC.

This CDR3 reads CASNLRGLASHEQYF. CDR3 nucleotide sequence: TGTGCCAGCAATCTAAGAGGACTAGCTTCCCACGAGCAGTACTTC. This chain links TRBV28 with TRBJ2-7; 8 positions match TRBD2. The germline gives CDR1 MDHEN, CDR2 SYDVKM. V trimming: 7 bases; J trimming: 5 bases; junction bases outside the gene matches: 13. The CDR3 runs to 15 residues.